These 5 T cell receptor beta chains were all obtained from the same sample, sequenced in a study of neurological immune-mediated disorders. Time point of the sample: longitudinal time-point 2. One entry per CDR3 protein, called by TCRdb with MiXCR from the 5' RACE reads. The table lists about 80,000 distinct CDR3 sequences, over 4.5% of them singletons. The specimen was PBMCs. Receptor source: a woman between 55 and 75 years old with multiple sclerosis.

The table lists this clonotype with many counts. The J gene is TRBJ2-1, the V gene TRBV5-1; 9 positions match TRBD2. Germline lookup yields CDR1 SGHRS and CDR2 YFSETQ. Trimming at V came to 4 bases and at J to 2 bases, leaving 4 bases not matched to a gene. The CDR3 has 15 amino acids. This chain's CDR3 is CASSPSGGTYNEQFF. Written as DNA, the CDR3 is TGCGCCAGCAGCCCAAGCGGGGGGACCTACAATGAGCAGTTCTTC.

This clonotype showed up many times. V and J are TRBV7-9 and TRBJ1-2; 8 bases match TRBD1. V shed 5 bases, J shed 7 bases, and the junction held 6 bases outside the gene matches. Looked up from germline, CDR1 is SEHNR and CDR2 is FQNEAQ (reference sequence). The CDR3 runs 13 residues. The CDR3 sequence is CASSIDRGGGYTF. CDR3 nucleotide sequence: TGTGCCAGCAGCATTGACAGGGGTGGTGGCTACACCTTC.

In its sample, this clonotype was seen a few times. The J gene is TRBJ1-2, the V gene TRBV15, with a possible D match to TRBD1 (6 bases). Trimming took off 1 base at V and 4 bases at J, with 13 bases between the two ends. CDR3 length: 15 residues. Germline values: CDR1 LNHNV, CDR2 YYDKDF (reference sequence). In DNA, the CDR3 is TGTGCCACCAGCAGAGGCCAAGGGGGTGTCTATGGCTACACCTTC. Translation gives CATSRGQGGVYGYTF.

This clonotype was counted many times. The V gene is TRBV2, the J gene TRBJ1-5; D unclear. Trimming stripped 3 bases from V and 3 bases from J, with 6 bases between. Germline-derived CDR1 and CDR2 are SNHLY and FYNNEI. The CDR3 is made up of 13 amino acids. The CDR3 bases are TGTGCCAGCAGTGAGAGGGTCAATCAGCCCCAGCATTTT. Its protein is CASSERVNQPQHF. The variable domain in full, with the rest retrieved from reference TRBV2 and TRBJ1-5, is EPEVTQTPSHQVTQMGQEVILRCVPISNHLYFYWYRQILGQKVEFLVSFYNNEISEKSEIFDDQFSVERPDGSNFTLKIRSTKLEDSAMYFCASSERVNQPQHFGDGTRLSIL.

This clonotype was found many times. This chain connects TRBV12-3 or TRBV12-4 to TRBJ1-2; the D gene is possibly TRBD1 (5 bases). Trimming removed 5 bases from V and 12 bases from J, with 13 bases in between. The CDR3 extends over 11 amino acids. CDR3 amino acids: CASSRGRSNTF. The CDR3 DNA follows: TGTGCCAGCAGTAGGGGACGGAGTAACACCTTC.